The 26 T cell receptor beta chains listed next were all sequenced from one sample in a study of cytomegalovirus exposure and HLA in healthy donors. A multiplex PCR was run with 60 Vbeta primers and 13 Jbeta primers. Libraries were prepared by immunoSEQ multiplex PCR; TCRdb keeps only in-frame clonotypes and omits some of them. Altogether 150,000 or so clones are present, 80% being singletons, with the ten largest covering 1%. The specimen was PBMCs. The receptors were sampled from a woman in her forties or fifties in good health and CMV-seropositive.

This sequence joins TRBV5-5 and TRBJ2-1, with 7 positions matching TRBD1. With 4 bases clipped from V and 6 bases from J, the junction kept 13 bases outside the gene matches. The CDR3 extends over 16 amino acids. Per the germline V gene, CDR1 is SGHKS and CDR2 is YYEKEE (reference sequence). CDR3 residues: CASSPTRRGTVNEQFF. The CDR3 DNA follows: TGTGCCAGCAGCCCTACCCGCCGAGGGACAGTCAATGAGCAGTTCTTC.

This chain connects TRBV4-3 to TRBJ2-1; 14 nucleotides match TRBD2. The ends lost 4 bases at V and 8 bases at J; junction bases unmatched: 7. CDR3 length: 16 residues. The germline gives CDR1 LGHNA, CDR2 YSLEER. The CDR3 reads CASSPHGTSGGDEQFF. In nucleotides, the CDR3 is TGCGCCAGCAGCCCCCACGGGACTAGCGGGGGCGATGAGCAGTTCTTC.

The chain couples TRBV5-1 to TRBJ2-2; 8 bases line up with TRBD2. Germline values: CDR1 SGHRS, CDR2 YFSETQ. The CDR3 runs to 14 residues. The V segment lost 0 bases and the J segment 7 bases; nucleotides outside the gene matches: 2. The CDR3 region has the DNA TGCGCCAGCAGCTTGGGACTAGCGAACGGGGAGCTGTTTTTT. Translating it yields CASSLGLANGELFF. The full variable domain, completed using reference TRBV5-1 and TRBJ2-2, is KAGVTQTPRYLIKTRGQQVTLSCSPISGHRSVSWYQQTPGQGLQFLFEYFSETQRNKGNFPGRFSGRQFSNSRSEMNVSTLELGDSALYLCASSLGLANGELFFGEGSRLTVL.

The rearrangement links TRBV7-9 to TRBJ1-5; 7 bases are shared with TRBD1. Trimming at V came to 5 bases and at J to 6 bases, leaving 16 bases not matched to a gene. This CDR3 is 17 amino acids long. From germline, CDR1 is SEHNR and CDR2 FQNEAQ (reference sequence). CDR3 nucleotide sequence: TGTGCCAGCAGCCCCGGGGACAGCCCGTTGTCCGGTCAGCCCCAGCATTTT. The encoded protein is CASSPGDSPLSGQPQHF.

J is TRBJ1-1 and V is TRBV6-5; D unresolved. The CDR3 extends over 13 amino acids. V gave up 6 bases and J gave up 1 base, with 9 bases separating them. Germline loops: CDR1 MNHEY, CDR2 SVGAGI. The CDR3 coding sequence is TGTGCCAGCAGAATAGTTGGGAACACTGAAGCTTTCTTT. Translation gives CASRIVGNTEAFF.

This chain links TRBV27 with TRBJ1-2; D is perhaps TRBD1 (5 bases). The V and J ends lost 6 bases and 6 bases respectively, with 14 bases between them. Germline CDR1 reads MNHEY; CDR2 reads SMNVEV (reference sequence). The CDR3 is made up of 13 amino acids. This chain's CDR3 is CASSRQLKDGYTF. The CDR3 DNA reads TGTGCCAGCAGCCGACAGCTTAAGGATGGCTACACCTTC.

This rearrangement joins TRBV6-5 to TRBJ2-3; a weak D match, TRBD2 (6 bases). Trimming stripped 5 bases from V and 3 bases from J, with 12 bases between. The length of the CDR3 is 14 residues. Per the germline V gene, CDR1 is MNHEY and CDR2 is SVGAGI. The CDR3 sequence: CASSPGLLTDTQYF. The DNA of the CDR3 is TGTGCCAGCAGTCCGGGACTTCTTACAGATACGCAGTATTTT.

This chain connects TRBV10-3 to TRBJ2-7; 15 bases are a match to TRBD2. Germline loops: CDR1 ENHRY, CDR2 SYGVKD. This CDR3 spans 16 amino acids. V was pared by 0 bases and J by 10 bases, with 7 bases of the junction left unmatched. In DNA form, the CDR3 reads TGTGCCATCAGTGAGTCGTGGGGACTAGCGGGAGGACAACAGTACTTC. It encodes CAISESWGLAGGQQYF.

This chain uses TRBV25-1 with TRBJ1-2; unclear D gene. Between the trimmed V and J ends, which lost 3 bases and 0 bases, there was a span of 8 bases. From germline, CDR1 is MGHDK and CDR2 SYGVNS. This CDR3 is 14 amino acids long. Written as DNA, the CDR3 is TGTGCCAGCAGTGACCCAGGAACTAACTATGGCTACACCTTC. It specifies CASSDPGTNYGYTF.

The V gene is TRBV5-5, the J gene TRBJ1-1, with D uncertain. CDR1 and CDR2 (germline): SGHKS, YYEKEE (reference sequence). There are 16 residues in the CDR3. V lost 0 bases and J 4 bases, leaving 16 bases between the germline ends. This CDR3 reads CASSLGWEYPFTEAFF. The CDR3, as DNA: TGTGCCAGCAGCTTGGGGTGGGAGTACCCTTTCACTGAAGCTTTCTTT.

The rearrangement joins TRBV5-6 to TRBJ2-7; 7 nucleotides line up with TRBD2. Germline trimming cut 0 bases from V and 12 bases from J; bases unmatched to any gene: 12. This CDR3 comprises 14 residues. Germline CDR1 and CDR2: SGHDT and YYEEEE. The CDR3 DNA reads as TGTGCCAGCAGCTTGGGGACTAGGCCGAAGACGGCGTACTTC. Protein sequence: CASSLGTRPKTAYF.

This sequence joins TRBV19 and TRBJ2-4; 9 nucleotides align to TRBD2. The CDR3 contains 13 residues. The V segment lost 3 bases and the J segment 7 bases; nucleotides outside the gene matches: 1. From germline, CDR1 is LNHDA and CDR2 SQIVND (reference sequence). This CDR3 is CASSITSGNIQYF. The CDR3 nucleotides read TGTGCCAGTAGTATTACTAGCGGGAACATTCAGTACTTC. Using reference TRBV19 and TRBJ2-4 for the parts outside the CDR3, the full variable domain is DGGITQSPKYLFRKEGQNVTLSCEQNLNHDAMYWYRQDPGQGLRLIYYSQIVNDFQKGDIAEGYSVSREKKESFPLTVTSAQKNPTAFYLCASSITSGNIQYFGAGTRLSVL.

J is TRBJ2-2 and V is TRBV21-1; the listed D gene, TRBD1, was not tested against the DNA. TRBV21-1 is given as a pseudogene. This CDR3 is 15 amino acids long. The CDR3 region is CASGTQGARTGELFF. The CDR3 coding sequence is TGTGCCAGCGGAACGCAGGGGGCGCGGACCGGGGAGCTGTTTTTT.

The chain uses TRBV6-5 and TRBJ1-2, with D unclear. Trimming left V 2 bases short and J 0 bases short, with 10 bases between. The CDR3 is 15 amino acids. From germline, CDR1 is MNHEY and CDR2 SVGAGI. The CDR3 here is CASSYQAASNYGYTF. In DNA, the CDR3 is TGTGCCAGCAGTTACCAGGCAGCCTCTAACTATGGCTACACCTTC.

The chain combines TRBV14 with TRBJ2-3; D may be TRBD2 (5 bases). Trimming took 1 base from V and 2 from J, leaving 22 bases between them. CDR3 length: 19 amino acids. Germline assignment: CDR1 SGHDN and CDR2 FVKESK. Written as DNA, the CDR3 is TGTGCCAGCAGCCAAGGGAAGACTAAGCGACTACGTTTCACAGATACGCAGTATTTT. Translated: CASSQGKTKRLRFTDTQYF.

The CDR3: CASSLTGRSTDTQYF. The CDR3 DNA follows: TGCGCCAGCAGCTTGACCGGGAGAAGCACAGATACGCAGTATTTT. The J gene is TRBJ2-3, the V gene TRBV5-1, with TRBD2 as a possible D gene (6 bases). The V end lost 1 base, the J end lost 0 bases, and 9 bases lay between the germline ends. The length of the CDR3 is 15 residues. CDR1 SGHRS and CDR2 YFSETQ come from the germline V gene. Full variable domain (outside the CDR3, taken from reference TRBV5-1 and TRBJ2-3): KAGVTQTPRYLIKTRGQQVTLSCSPISGHRSVSWYQQTPGQGLQFLFEYFSETQRNKGNFPGRFSGRQFSNSRSEMNVSTLELGDSALYLCASSLTGRSTDTQYFGPGTRLTVL.

The V and J genes are TRBV5-6 and TRBJ2-1; D remains ambiguous. Germline V gene sequence: CDR1 SGHDT, CDR2 YYEEEE. V lost 0 bases and J lost 7, with 5 bases in between. The CDR3 extends over 12 amino acids. CDR3 in DNA: TGTGCCAGCAGCTTGGTTCTGAATGAGCAGTTCTTC. This sequence encodes CASSLVLNEQFF.

V and J are TRBV29-1 and TRBJ1-2; TRBD1 aligns across 8 bases. This CDR3 has 13 amino acids. Losses at the gene ends were 6 bases for V and 2 bases for J; bases not matched to a gene: 5. Germline-derived CDR1 and CDR2 are SQVTM and ANQGSEA. The CDR3, as DNA: TGCAGCGTCAAGGACAGGGTCAACTATGGCTACACCTTC. Translating gives CSVKDRVNYGYTF.

The gene calls are TRBV18 and TRBJ2-5, with TRBD1 matching over 8 bases. Germline values: CDR1 KGHSH, CDR2 LQKENI. The V segment lost 3 bases and the J segment 3 bases; nucleotides outside the gene matches: 6. The CDR3 consists of 15 residues. The CDR3 loop reads CASSPRRGQEETQYF. The CDR3 nucleotides are TGTGCCAGCTCACCCCGGCGGGGACAGGAAGAGACCCAGTACTTC.

A word on this clone: The junction departs from germline at one end; a sequencing error may be responsible. J is TRBJ2-2 and V is TRBV5-1; the match to TRBD2 covers 11 bases. Germline values: CDR1 SGHRS, CDR2 YFSETQ. The CDR3 contains 19 residues. The CDR3 loop reads CASSLTPPQLAGVAGGLFF. The CDR3, as DNA: TGCGCCAGCAGCTTGACACCTCCACAACTAGCGGGAGTTGCCGGGGGGCTGTTTTTT. The full variable domain, in which reference TRBV5-1 and TRBJ2-2 provide the parts outside the CDR3, is KAGVTQTPRYLIKTRGQQVTLSCSPISGHRSVSWYQQTPGQGLQFLFEYFSETQRNKGNFPGRFSGRQFSNSRSEMNVSTLELGDSALYLCASSLTPPQLAGVAGGLFFGEGSRLTVL.

This sequence joins TRBV2 and TRBJ2-5; D is unclear. Germline V gives CDR1 SNHLY, CDR2 FYNNEI. V was shortened by 6 bases and J by 2 bases, with 10 bases between the two germline ends. The CDR3 is 13 residues long. DNA for the CDR3: TGTGCCAGCAGGAGGCGAGAGCAAGAGACCCAGTACTTC. Encoded protein: CASRRREQETQYF.

CDR3 loop: CASRKGLRDTEAFF. CDR3 DNA: TGTGCCAGCAGAAAGGGATTGAGGGACACTGAAGCTTTCTTT. The V gene is TRBV6-5, the J gene TRBJ1-1; D not certain. The CDR3 has 14 residues. Germline CDR1 is MNHEY and CDR2 is SVGAGI. V lost 6 bases and J 3 bases, leaving 14 bases between the germline ends.

The rearrangement links TRBV28 to TRBJ1-6, with D unresolved. CDR3 length equals 17 residues. The V gene's germline CDR1 is MDHEN and CDR2 SYDVKM. Trimming removed 5 bases at V and 0 bases at J, with 14 bases between. CDR3 amino acids: CASSHGGSGSYNSPLHF. The CDR3 nucleotides read TGTGCCAGCAGTCATGGAGGGAGCGGCTCCTATAATTCACCCCTCCACTTT.

J is TRBJ1-2 and V is TRBV9; D is possibly TRBD1 (6 bases). The CDR3 is 14 residues long. CDR1 and CDR2 (germline): SGDLS, YYNGEE. V gave up 5 bases and J gave up 0 bases, with 11 bases separating them. CDR3 DNA: TGTGCCAGCAGTACAGGGAAAGCTAACTATGGCTACACCTTC. It encodes CASSTGKANYGYTF.

The chain uses TRBV6-6 and TRBJ2-7, with TRBD1 matching 8 bases. CDR3 size: 14 residues. V lost 4 bases to trimming and J lost 2 bases; unmatched junction nucleotides: 4. CDR1 is MNHNY and CDR2 is SVGAGI in the germline V gene (reference sequence). CDR3 sequence reads: CASSSTGVTYEQYF. The CDR3 region has the DNA TGTGCCAGCAGTTCGACAGGGGTTACCTACGAGCAGTACTTC.

The chain has TRBV9 and TRBJ1-2; D is undetermined. V lost 4 bases and J 1 base, leaving 8 bases between the germline ends. This CDR3 region has 13 residues. Germline values: CDR1 SGDLS, CDR2 YYNGEE. CDR3 nucleotide sequence: TGTGCCAGCAGCCCCGACATTAACTATGGCTACACCTTC. Encoded protein: CASSPDINYGYTF.